This entry is about one T cell receptor beta chain. The entry originates in a study of shared clonotypes between healthy human individuals. Repertoires were generated with immunoSEQ multiplex PCR, while TCRdb's copy carries only in-frame clones and drops some. The table has millions of clones, around 94% seen once. This CDR3 is 17 amino acids long. CDR1 and CDR2 from the germline V gene are SGHRS and YFSETQ. Trimming took 4 bases from V and 0 from J, leaving 18 bases between them. The TCR sequence derives from a man aged 18 to 29 in good health. V is TRBV5-1 and J is TRBJ2-3; no clear D gene. The sample taken for sequencing was naive CD4+ T cells sorted from blood. Subset defined: CD45RA+ positively selected. Here the CDR3 reads CASSHGPPASSTDTQYF. The DNA of the CDR3 is TGCGCCAGCAGCCACGGGCCTCCGGCTTCTAGCACAGATACGCAGTATTTT. Variable domain in full (rest from reference TRBV5-1 and TRBJ2-3): KAGVTQTPRYLIKTRGQQVTLSCSPISGHRSVSWYQQTPGQGLQFLFEYFSETQRNKGNFPGRFSGRQFSNSRSEMNVSTLELGDSALYLCASSHGPPASSTDTQYFGPGTRLTVL.